This T cell receptor beta chain derives from a study of blood T cells in healthy people across ages. The length of the CDR3 is 12 residues. V lost 3 bases to trimming and J lost 7 bases; unmatched junction nucleotides: 6. Germline V gene data show CDR1 as DFQATT and CDR2 as SNEGSKA (reference sequence). Next came a second PCR, run for about 6 to 12 cycles, which used a sample-barcoded 5' primer along with a J-beta primer mix. TCRdb reprocessed the 5' RACE reads with MiXCR, giving one entry per CDR3 protein. Of about 1.4 million distinct CDR3 sequences in the sample, 45% to 70% are singletons; the top ten hold more than 6%.

The receptor comes from a man between 18 and 35 years old in good health. V gene TRBV20-1 combines with J gene TRBJ2-7; 7 bases fit TRBD2. Sequencing used blood. The CDR3 region has the DNA TGCAGTGCTAGGTGGCGGGAGTGGGAGCAGTACTTC. Protein: CSARWREWEQYF.